A selection of T cell receptor beta chains follows, all from one sample in a study of cytomegalovirus exposure and HLA in healthy donors. Sequencing was performed with immunoSEQ multiplex PCR; in TCRdb, only in-frame clones are kept and a portion is missing. The table includes over 150,000 clones, 65% to 80% detected once. Sequencing used PBMCs. These receptor sequences come from a woman in her forties or fifties in good health and CMV-seropositive. Each CDR3 is given with its conserved first and last residue. The D gene is left open where the match is weak. Part of the rows lack a size; the others show once, few, many or a class for expanded clones.

d_gene | j_gene | v_gene | abundance | len | CDR3nt | CDR3aa
- | TRBJ2-7 | TRBV5-8 | - | 18 | TGTGCCAGCAGCTTATCAGTCGGCAGGCCGTTTTCCCCCTACGAGCAGTACTTC | CASSLSVGRPFSPYEQYF
TRBD2 | TRBJ2-3 | TRBV11-2 | - | 17 | TGTGCCAGCAGCTTGCGGGGGGGCATCCCTATCGCAGATACGCAGTATTTT | CASSLRGGIPIADTQYF
TRBD2 | TRBJ2-3 | TRBV5-1 | few | 18 | TGCGCCAGCAGCTCCCTAGCGGGGGGGCTGGGGATGGGTGATACGCAGTATTTT | CASSSLAGGLGMGDTQYF
TRBD2 | TRBJ2-1 | TRBV5-1 | - | 15 | TGCGCCAGCAGCTTGGACAGCGGGGGGATCAATGAGCAGTTCTTC | CASSLDSGGINEQFF
- | TRBJ2-1 | TRBV7-7 | once | 15 | TGTGCTAGCAGCCAGTCCACCCGATACAACAATGAGCAGTTCTTC | CASSQSTRYNNEQFF
TRBD1 | TRBJ1-2 | TRBV4-3 | - | 14 | TGCGCCAGCAGCACGCGGACAGGGGACTATGGCTACACCTTC | CASSTRTGDYGYTF
TRBD2 | TRBJ2-1 | TRBV9 | few | 15 | TGTGCCAGCAGCGTAGATAGCGGGCGCTACAATGAGCAGTTCTTC | CASSVDSGRYNEQFF
TRBD1 | TRBJ1-2 | TRBV27 | - | 14 | TGTGCCAGCAGCCAAGGGGGACAGACTAATGGCTACACCTTC | CASSQGGQTNGYTF
TRBD1 | TRBJ1-2 | TRBV19 | - | 15 | TGTGCCAGTAGTACCACAGGGGGCGGAGGTTCGGGCTACACCTTC | CASSTTGGGGSGYTF
TRBD2 | TRBJ2-3 | TRBV7-2 | - | 17 | TGTGCCAGCAGCTTCAACCCAATCGGGGGGACCACAGATACGCAGTATTTT | CASSFNPIGGTTDTQYF
TRBD1 | TRBJ1-6 | TRBV19 | - | 14 | TGTGCCAGTAGCACCGGGACAGGGGGGTCACCCCTCCACTTT | CASSTGTGGSPLHF
- | TRBJ2-7 | TRBV7-8 | once | 14 | TGTGCCAGCAGCTTAGGTAGTCTTTTCTACGAGCAGTACTTC | CASSLGSLFYEQYF
- | TRBJ2-3 | TRBV11-2 | - | 15 | TGTGCCAGCAGCTTTGGCAGCGAGTACACAGATACGCAGTATTTT | CASSFGSEYTDTQYF
TRBD1 | TRBJ1-6 | TRBV7-2 | - | 16 | TGTGCCAGCAGCCCAGGGGGGAGCTCCTATAATTCACCCCTCCACTTT | CASSPGGSSYNSPLHF
TRBD2 | TRBJ2-7 | TRBV5-1 | - | 20 | TGCGCCAGCAAACAACTGACAGGGGCCATAGCGGGGGGCCTCTCCTACGAGCAGTACTTC | CASKQLTGAIAGGLSYEQYF
TRBD2 | TRBJ2-3 | TRBV7-6 | once | 16 | TGTGCCAGCAGCTTAGCACTAGCGGGGGCCACAGATACGCAGTATTTT | CASSLALAGATDTQYF
TRBD2 | TRBJ2-1 | TRBV29-1 | - | 19 | TGCAGCGTTGTTCATTGGACTAGCGGGGGGGCCTGGTCCTACAATGAGCAGTTCTTC | CSVVHWTSGGAWSYNEQFF
TRBD1 | TRBJ2-2 | TRBV2 | - | 14 | TGTGCCAGCAGTGGGACAGGGTCCACCGGGGAGCTGTTTTTT | CASSGTGSTGELFF
TRBD1 | TRBJ1-2 | TRBV6-6 | - | 15 | TGTGCCAGCAGTTACTCCAACAGGGGCGCCCCAGGGTACACCTTC | CASSYSNRGAPGYTF
- | TRBJ2-3 | TRBV6-4 | - | 13 | TGTGCCAGCAGTACAGAGAGCACAGATACGCAGTATTTT | CASSTESTDTQYF
- | TRBJ1-2 | TRBV6-1 | - | 15 | TGTGCCAGCAGTGAGTTACAGGGTTCTGTCAATGGCTACACCTTC | CASSELQGSVNGYTF
- | TRBJ1-2 | TRBV4-1 | - | 15 | TGCGCCAGCAGCCAAGACCCATACAGCTTCTATGGCTACACCTTC | CASSQDPYSFYGYTF
- | TRBJ1-3 | TRBV2 | - | 14 | TGTGCCAGCAGACAGGGTTATTCTGGAAACACCATATATTTT | CASRQGYSGNTIYF
TRBD2 | TRBJ2-1 | TRBV19 | few | 15 | TGTGCCAGTAGTCCTAGCGGGGATTTTGGCAATGAGCAGTTCTTC | CASSPSGDFGNEQFF
- | TRBJ1-1 | TRBV4-3 | - | 13 | TGCGCCAGCAGCCAAGATCGGAGCACTGAAGCTTTCTTT | CASSQDRSTEAFF
- | TRBJ1-2 | TRBV5-4 | few | 13 | TGTGCCAGCAGCTTGGGCAGGGCTTATGGCTACACCTTC | CASSLGRAYGYTF
- | TRBJ1-1 | TRBV5-4 | - | 13 | TGTGCCAGCAGCTTCACAGTGAACACTGAAGCTTTCTTT | CASSFTVNTEAFF
- | TRBJ2-5 | TRBV5-1 | - | 12 | TGCGCCAGCAGCTTACAACAAGAGACCCAGTACTTC | CASSLQQETQYF
TRBD1 | TRBJ1-1 | TRBV18 | - | 15 | TGTGCCAGCTCCTCCCCGGGACAGGGATTGACTGAAGCTTTCTTT | CASSSPGQGLTEAFF
TRBD2 | TRBJ2-1 | TRBV5-1 | - | 15 | TGCGCCAGCAGCTTGGCTAGCGGGACCTACAATGAGCAGTTCTTC | CASSLASGTYNEQFF
TRBD1 | TRBJ2-2 | TRBV5-1 | - | 17 | TGCGCCAGCAGCTTGGGGGGACAGTTAAGGAACACCGGGGAGCTGTTTTTT | CASSLGGQLRNTGELFF
- | TRBJ1-1 | TRBV19 | - | 17 | TGTGCCAGTAGTATTGGGTCAGGGGCCACCTTGAACACTGAAGCTTTCTTT | CASSIGSGATLNTEAFF
- | TRBJ2-7 | TRBV11-2 | - | 14 | TGTGCCAGCAGCTCCTTGGGACACCATTACGAGCAGTACTTC | CASSSLGHHYEQYF
- | TRBJ1-5 | TRBV7-9 | - | 13 | TGTGCCAGCAGCTCAAATAGCAATCAGCCCCAGCATTTT | CASSSNSNQPQHF
- | TRBJ2-2 | TRBV2 | - | 13 | TGTGCCAGCCGTGACGTCCGGGACTTTGAGCTGTTTTTT | CASRDVRDFELFF
TRBD2 | TRBJ2-5 | TRBV29-1 | once | 13 | TGCAGCGTTATGGAGAGCGGGAGTGAGACCCAGTACTTC | CSVMESGSETQYF
- | TRBJ1-4 | TRBV5-6 | once | 14 | TGTGCCAGCAGCGATACAGGAGTTAATGAAAAACTGTTTTTT | CASSDTGVNEKLFF
- | TRBJ2-7 | TRBV6-6 | - | 14 | TGTGCCAGCAGTTACCAGGGGCCCTCCTACGAGCAGTACTTC | CASSYQGPSYEQYF
- | TRBJ1-2 | TRBV6-5 | once | 13 | TGTGCCAGCAGTTACAAGGGGGACTATGGCTACACCTTC | CASSYKGDYGYTF